This entry describes one T cell receptor beta chain. Its antigen is not identified. The assay used was immunoSEQ (version v3.0), run at survey level. TCRdb's copy holds only in-frame clones and misses some; the assay was immunoSEQ multiplex PCR. The table lists 15,000 to 20,000 clones, approximately 94% of them singletons. This entry belongs to a study of long-term antiretroviral therapy in people with HIV. Whole-study context: The study's earliest collections predate the 2015 immediate-ART recommendation by about a decade. Overall study results and limits: Possibly under older ART regimens, blood was drawn between the mid-2000s and the late 2010s.

The germline V gene encodes CDR1 SQVTM and CDR2 ANQGSEA. The CDR3 is 12 residues long. The V end was cut by 5 bases, the J end by 1 base, with 5 bases between. The J gene is TRBJ2-2, the V gene TRBV29-1; no clear D gene. Here the sequenced sample was unsorted PBMCs, taken about 6 years after starting antiretroviral therapy. This TCR was recovered from a woman in her fifties or sixties with HIV. The CDR3 loop is CSVRENTGELFF. CDR3 DNA sequence: TGCAGCGTTAGAGAGAACACCGGGGAGCTGTTTTTT.